The clone carrying this T cell receptor beta chain was recorded a few times. Antigen specificity is unknown. The data belong to a study of T-cell reconstitution after alpha-beta-depleted transplantation in children. Unique molecular identifiers were incorporated into the prepared TCRbeta library. MiXCR, applied by TCRdb to the PCR reads, yields one record per CDR3 protein. The data show about 460,000 distinct CDR3 sequences, 10% to 12% seen once. Overall study results and limits: One year after transplant, T-cell counts and diversity came mostly from newly produced T cells. Reportedly, alpha-beta T cells present about two months post-transplant originated from several hundred expanded clones of graft origin. From surviving recipient T cells and thymic progenitors came the high day-60 TCRbeta diversity observed in some patients.

This CDR3 contains 16 residues. Germline CDR1 ENHRY, CDR2 SYGVKD. V dropped 5 bases and J dropped 0 bases, with 16 bases sitting between them. This material consisted of PBMCs, mostly from graft donor cells, taken 180 days after TCRalphabeta/CD19-depleted stem cell transplant. This sequence was found in a female patient aged 2 to 10 who had a stem cell transplant for aplastic anemia, so the T cells may come from the graft donor. The chain recombines TRBV10-3 with TRBJ1-1, with a tentative D call TRBD1 (6 bases). CDR3 protein: CAISFRDIALNTEAFF. For the CDR3, the DNA is TGTGCCATCAGTTTCCGGGACATTGCCTTGAACACTGAAGCTTTCTTT.